This T cell receptor beta chain stems from a study of vaccination and CD4 T cells after COVID-19. The time point: late sampling 161 to 241 days after vaccination in three convalescent patients. Sample treatment: roughly ten-day PBMC culture with coronavirus spike peptide pools or control peptides (ViraFEST assay). CDR3 length: 17 amino acids. Unmatched junction bases numbered 18, after V lost 1 base and J lost 15 bases. In germline, CDR1 is LNHNV, CDR2 YYDKDF (reference sequence). Scientists ran DNA taken from cultured CD4+ T cells through the Oncomine TCR Beta short-read assay for sequencing. TCRdb used MiXCR to reprocess the PCR reads, holding one entry per CDR3 protein. The sample lists approximately 23,000 distinct CDR3 sequences; 30% to 40% were seen once. This clonotype has just a few counts. Its target is not known.

The V gene is TRBV15, the J gene TRBJ2-1; 10 nucleotides agree with TRBD2. The source of this sequence is a human donor who had recovered from COVID-19. The source material was CD4+ T cells from blood, cultured in vitro, sampled about 7 months after SARS-CoV-2 vaccination. The CDR3: CATSRAPTIAGGHGGFF. The CDR3 bases are TGTGCCACCAGCAGAGCCCCCACTATAGCGGGGGGTCACGGAGGGTTCTTC.